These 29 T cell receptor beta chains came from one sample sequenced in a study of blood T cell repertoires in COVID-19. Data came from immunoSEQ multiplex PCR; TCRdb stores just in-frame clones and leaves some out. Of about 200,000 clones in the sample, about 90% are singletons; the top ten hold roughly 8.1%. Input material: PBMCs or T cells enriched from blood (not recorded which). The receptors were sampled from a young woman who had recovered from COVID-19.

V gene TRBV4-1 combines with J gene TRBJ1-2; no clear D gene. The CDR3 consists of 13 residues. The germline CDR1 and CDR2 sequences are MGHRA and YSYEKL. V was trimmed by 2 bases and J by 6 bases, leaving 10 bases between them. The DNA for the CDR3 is TGCGCCAGCAGCCAAACGCTTATAGATGGCTACACCTTC. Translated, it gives CASSQTLIDGYTF.

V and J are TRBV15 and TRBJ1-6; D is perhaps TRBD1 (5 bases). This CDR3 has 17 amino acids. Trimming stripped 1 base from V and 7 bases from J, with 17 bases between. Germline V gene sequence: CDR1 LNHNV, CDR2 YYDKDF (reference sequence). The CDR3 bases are TGTGCCACCAGCAGAGGTAACGTGGCAGGGCGGAATTCACCCCTCCACTTT. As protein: CATSRGNVAGRNSPLHF.

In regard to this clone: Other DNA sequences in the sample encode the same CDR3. The CDR3 DNA reads as TGCGCCAGCAGCTTGTCCAGCGGGGGGTCCACAGATACGCAGTATTTT. This gives the protein CASSLSSGGSTDTQYF. The chain carries TRBV5-1 and TRBJ2-3, with TRBD2 matching 9 bases. Germline values: CDR1 SGHRS, CDR2 YFSETQ. V shed 1 base and J 2 bases; nucleotides not matched to a gene: 5. This CDR3 contains 16 residues.

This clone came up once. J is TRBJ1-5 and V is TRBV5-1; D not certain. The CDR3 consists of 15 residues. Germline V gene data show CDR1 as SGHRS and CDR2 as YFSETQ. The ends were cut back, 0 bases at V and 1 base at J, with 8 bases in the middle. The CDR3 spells CASSLAGLSNQPQHF. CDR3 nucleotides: TGCGCCAGCAGCTTGGCCGGGTTGAGCAATCAGCCCCAGCATTTT.

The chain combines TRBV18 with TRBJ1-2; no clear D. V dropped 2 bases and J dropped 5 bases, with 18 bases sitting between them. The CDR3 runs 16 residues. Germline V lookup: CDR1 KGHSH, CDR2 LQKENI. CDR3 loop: CASSPSSTRWEYGYTF. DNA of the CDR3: TGTGCCAGCTCACCAAGTTCGACGAGGTGGGAGTATGGCTACACCTTC. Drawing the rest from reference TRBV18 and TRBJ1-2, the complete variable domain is NAGVMQNPRHLVRRRGQEARLRCSPMKGHSHVYWYRQLPEEGLKFMVYLQKENIIDESGMPKERFSAEFPKEGPSILRIQQVVRGDSAAYFCASSPSSTRWEYGYTFGSGTRLTVV.

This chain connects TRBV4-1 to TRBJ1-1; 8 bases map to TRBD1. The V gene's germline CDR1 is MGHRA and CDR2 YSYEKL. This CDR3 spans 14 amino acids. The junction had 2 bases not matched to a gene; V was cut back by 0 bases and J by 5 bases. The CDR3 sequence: CASSQDQGATEAFF. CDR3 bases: TGCGCCAGCAGCCAAGACCAGGGGGCTACTGAAGCTTTCTTT.

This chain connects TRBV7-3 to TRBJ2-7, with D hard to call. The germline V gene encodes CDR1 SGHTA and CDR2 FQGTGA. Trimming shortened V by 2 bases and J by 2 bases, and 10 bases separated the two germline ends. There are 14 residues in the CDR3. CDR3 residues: CASSLGRVPYEQYF. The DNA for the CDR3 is TGTGCCAGCAGCTTAGGTCGAGTTCCCTACGAGCAGTACTTC.

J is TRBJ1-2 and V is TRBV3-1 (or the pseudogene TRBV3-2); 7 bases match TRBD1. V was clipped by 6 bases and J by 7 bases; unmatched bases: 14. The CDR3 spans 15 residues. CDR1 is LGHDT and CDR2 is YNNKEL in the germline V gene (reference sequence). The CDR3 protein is CASSQKGLQGGGYTF. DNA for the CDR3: TGTGCCAGCAGTCAAAAAGGGCTCCAGGGGGGTGGCTACACCTTC.

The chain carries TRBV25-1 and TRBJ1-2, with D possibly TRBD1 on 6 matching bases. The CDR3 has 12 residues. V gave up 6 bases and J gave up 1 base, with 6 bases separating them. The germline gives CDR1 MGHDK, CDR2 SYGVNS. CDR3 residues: CASRQGNYGYTF. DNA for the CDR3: TGTGCCAGCAGACAGGGTAACTATGGCTACACCTTC.

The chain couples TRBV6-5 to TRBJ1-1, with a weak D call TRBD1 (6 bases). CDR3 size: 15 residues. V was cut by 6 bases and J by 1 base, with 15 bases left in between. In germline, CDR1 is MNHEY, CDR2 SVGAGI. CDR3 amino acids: CASSLVQGTNTEAFF. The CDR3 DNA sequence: TGTGCCAGCAGCTTAGTACAGGGAACGAACACTGAAGCTTTCTTT.

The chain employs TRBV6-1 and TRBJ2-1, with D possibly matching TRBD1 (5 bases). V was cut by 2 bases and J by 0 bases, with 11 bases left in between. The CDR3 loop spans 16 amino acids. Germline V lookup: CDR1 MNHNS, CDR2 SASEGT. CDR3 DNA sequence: TGTGCCAGCAGTGAAAGGGGCCCGTTCTCCTACAATGAGCAGTTCTTC. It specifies CASSERGPFSYNEQFF.

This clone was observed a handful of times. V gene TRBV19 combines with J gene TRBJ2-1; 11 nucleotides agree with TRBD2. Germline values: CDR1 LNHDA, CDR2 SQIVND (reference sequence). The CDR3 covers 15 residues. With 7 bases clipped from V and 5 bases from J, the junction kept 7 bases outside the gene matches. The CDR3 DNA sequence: TGTGCCAGTAAGCTTTGGGGACTAGCGGACAATGAGCAGTTCTTC. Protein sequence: CASKLWGLADNEQFF. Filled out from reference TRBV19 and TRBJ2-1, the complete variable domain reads DGGITQSPKYLFRKEGQNVTLSCEQNLNHDAMYWYRQDPGQGLRLIYYSQIVNDFQKGDIAEGYSVSREKKESFPLTVTSAQKNPTAFYLCASKLWGLADNEQFFGPGTRLTVL.

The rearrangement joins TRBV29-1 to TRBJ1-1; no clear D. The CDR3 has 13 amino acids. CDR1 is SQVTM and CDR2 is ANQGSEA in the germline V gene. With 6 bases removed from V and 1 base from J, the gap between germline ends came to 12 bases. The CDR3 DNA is TGCAGCGTCTTGCGGCTAAGGAACACTGAAGCTTTCTTT. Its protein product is CSVLRLRNTEAFF.

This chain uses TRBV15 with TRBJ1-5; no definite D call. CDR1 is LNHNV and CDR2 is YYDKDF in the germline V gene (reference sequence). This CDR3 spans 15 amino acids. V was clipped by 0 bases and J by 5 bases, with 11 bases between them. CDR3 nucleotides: TGTGCCACCAGCAGAGATCTCGGGAAGGATCAGCCCCAGCATTTT. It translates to CATSRDLGKDQPQHF.

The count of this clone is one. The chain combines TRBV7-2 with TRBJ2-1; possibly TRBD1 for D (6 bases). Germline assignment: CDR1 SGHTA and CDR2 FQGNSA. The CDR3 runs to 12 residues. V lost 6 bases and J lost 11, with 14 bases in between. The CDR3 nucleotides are TGTGCCAGCAGACCCTTACAGGGCAAGCAGTTCTTC. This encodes CASRPLQGKQFF.

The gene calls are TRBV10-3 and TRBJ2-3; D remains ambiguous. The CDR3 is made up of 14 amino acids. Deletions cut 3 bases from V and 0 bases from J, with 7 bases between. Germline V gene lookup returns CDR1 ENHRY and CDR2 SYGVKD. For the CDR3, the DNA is TGTGCCATCAGTGAATCTAAGAGCACAGATACGCAGTATTTT. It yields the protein CAISESKSTDTQYF.

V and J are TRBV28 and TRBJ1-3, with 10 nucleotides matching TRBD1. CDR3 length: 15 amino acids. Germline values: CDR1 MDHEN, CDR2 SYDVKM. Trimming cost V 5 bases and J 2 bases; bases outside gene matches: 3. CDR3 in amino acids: CASSETGGPGNTIYF. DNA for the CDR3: TGTGCCAGCAGTGAGACAGGGGGCCCTGGAAACACCATATATTTT.

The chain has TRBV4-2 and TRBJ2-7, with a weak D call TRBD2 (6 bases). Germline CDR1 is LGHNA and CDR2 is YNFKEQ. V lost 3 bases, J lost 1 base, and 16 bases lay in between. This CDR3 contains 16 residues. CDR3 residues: CASSQEVVAVSYEQYF. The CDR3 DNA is TGTGCCAGCAGCCAGGAGGTGGTAGCGGTTTCCTACGAGCAGTACTTC.

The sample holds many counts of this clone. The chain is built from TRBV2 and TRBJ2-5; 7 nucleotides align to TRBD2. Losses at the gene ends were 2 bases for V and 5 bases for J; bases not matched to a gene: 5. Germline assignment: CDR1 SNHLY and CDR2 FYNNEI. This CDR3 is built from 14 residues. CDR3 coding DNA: TGTGCCAGCAGTGAATTGGGAGGGCTGGAGACCCAGTACTTC. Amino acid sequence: CASSELGGLETQYF. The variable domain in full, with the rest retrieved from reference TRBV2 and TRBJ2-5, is EPEVTQTPSHQVTQMGQEVILRCVPISNHLYFYWYRQILGQKVEFLVSFYNNEISEKSEIFDDQFSVERPDGSNFTLKIRSTKLEDSAMYFCASSELGGLETQYFGPGTRLLVL.

The CDR3 sequence is CASSLARRYNEKLFF. In DNA, the CDR3 is TGTGCCAGCAGCTTGGCCAGGAGGTATAATGAAAAACTGTTTTTT. V usage is TRBV5-6 and J usage is TRBJ1-4; D not certain. V gave up 0 bases and J gave up 4 bases, with 10 bases separating them. The CDR3 loop spans 15 amino acids. The germline V gene has CDR1 SGHDT and CDR2 YYEEEE.

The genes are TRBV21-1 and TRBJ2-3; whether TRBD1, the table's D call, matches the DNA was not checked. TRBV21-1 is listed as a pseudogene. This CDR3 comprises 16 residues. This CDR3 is CASSKAQQGGTDTQYF. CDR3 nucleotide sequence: TGTGCCAGCAGCAAAGCGCAGCAGGGGGGCACAGATACGCAGTATTTT.

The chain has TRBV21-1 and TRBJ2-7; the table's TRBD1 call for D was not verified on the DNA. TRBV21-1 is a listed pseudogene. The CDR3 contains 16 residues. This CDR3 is CARLRVQGKRHYEQYF. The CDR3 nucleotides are TGTGCCAGGTTACGTGTACAGGGAAAGAGGCACTACGAGCAGTACTTC.

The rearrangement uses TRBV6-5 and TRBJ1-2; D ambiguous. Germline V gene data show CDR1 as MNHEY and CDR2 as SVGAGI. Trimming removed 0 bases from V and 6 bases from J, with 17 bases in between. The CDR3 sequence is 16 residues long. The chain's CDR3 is CASSYSVPPGFNGYTF. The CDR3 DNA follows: TGTGCCAGCAGTTACTCGGTTCCACCGGGTTTCAATGGCTACACCTTC.

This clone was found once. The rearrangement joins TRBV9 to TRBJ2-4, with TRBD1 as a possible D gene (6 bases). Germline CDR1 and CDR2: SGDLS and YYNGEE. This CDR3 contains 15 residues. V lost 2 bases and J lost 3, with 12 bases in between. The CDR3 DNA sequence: TGTGCCAGCAGCGTTGGTGGGGGCGGCAAAAACATTCAGTACTTC. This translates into CASSVGGGGKNIQYF.

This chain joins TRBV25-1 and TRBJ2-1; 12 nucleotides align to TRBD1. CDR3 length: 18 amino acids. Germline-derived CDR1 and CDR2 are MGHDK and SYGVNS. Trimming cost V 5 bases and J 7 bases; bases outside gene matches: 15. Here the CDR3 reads CASSIKPSGTGGPNEQFF. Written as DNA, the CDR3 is TGTGCCAGCAGTATCAAACCCTCCGGGACAGGGGGCCCAAATGAGCAGTTCTTC.

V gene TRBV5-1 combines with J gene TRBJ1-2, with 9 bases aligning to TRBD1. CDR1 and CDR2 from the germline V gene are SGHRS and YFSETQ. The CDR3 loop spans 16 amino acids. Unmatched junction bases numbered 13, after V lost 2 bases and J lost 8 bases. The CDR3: CASSLPSRDRVTGYTF. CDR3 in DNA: TGCGCCAGCAGCTTACCCTCACGGGACAGGGTGACCGGCTACACCTTC.

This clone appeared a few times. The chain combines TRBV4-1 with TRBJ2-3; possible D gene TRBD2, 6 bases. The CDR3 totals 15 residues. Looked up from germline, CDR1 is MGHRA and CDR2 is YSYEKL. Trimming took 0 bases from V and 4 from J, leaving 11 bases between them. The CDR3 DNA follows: TGCGCCAGCAGCCAAGAACTAGCACCGGCAGATACGCAGTATTTT. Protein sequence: CASSQELAPADTQYF.

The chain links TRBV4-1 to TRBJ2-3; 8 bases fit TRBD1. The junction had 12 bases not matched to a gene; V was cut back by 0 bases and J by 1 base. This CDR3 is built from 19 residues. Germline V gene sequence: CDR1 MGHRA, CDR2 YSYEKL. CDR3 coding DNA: TGCGCCAGCAGCCAAGAGTCGGTAATAGGGACAGGACGCACAGATACGCAGTATTTT. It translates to CASSQESVIGTGRTDTQYF.

Here the CDR3 DNA reads TGTGCCAGCAGCCCGGGGGAAGGAGTTAGCTCTGGGGCCAACGTCCTGACTTTC. Translating gives CASSPGEGVSSGANVLTF. This chain links TRBV7-9 with TRBJ2-6; D might be TRBD2 (6 bases). This CDR3 is built from 18 residues. Trimming left V 5 bases short and J 0 bases short, with 17 bases between. Germline CDR1 is SEHNR and CDR2 is FQNEAQ (reference sequence).